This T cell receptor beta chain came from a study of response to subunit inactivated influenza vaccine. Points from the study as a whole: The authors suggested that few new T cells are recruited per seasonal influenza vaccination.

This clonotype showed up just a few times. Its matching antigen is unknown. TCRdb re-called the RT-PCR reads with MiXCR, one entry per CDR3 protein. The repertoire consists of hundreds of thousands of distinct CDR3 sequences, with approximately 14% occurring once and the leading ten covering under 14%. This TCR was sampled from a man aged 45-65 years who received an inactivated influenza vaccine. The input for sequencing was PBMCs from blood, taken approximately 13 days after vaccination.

The CDR3 DNA reads as TGTGCCAGCAGCACGGGACTAGCGCCCGGGAGTGAGCAGTTCTTC. Translating it yields CASSTGLAPGSEQFF. J is TRBJ2-1 and V is TRBV7-2, with 10 bases aligning to TRBD2. Trimming at V came to 5 bases and at J to 9 bases, leaving 10 bases not matched to a gene. There are 15 residues in the CDR3. CDR1 SGHTA and CDR2 FQGNSA come from the germline V gene.